The 28 T cell receptor beta chains below come from one sample, sequenced in a study of neurological immune-mediated disorders. One entry per CDR3 protein, called by TCRdb with MiXCR from the 5' RACE reads. The table lists 65,000 to 90,000 distinct CDR3 sequences, about a tenth of them singletons. What was sequenced was PBMCs. These TCRs come from a man aged 35 to 55 in good health.

This clonotype appeared once. A much larger clone differs by one base, so this may be a read error. This likely comes from a read error, as the CDR3 has no conserved phenylalanine or tryptophan at its end. The rearrangement links TRBV14 to TRBJ2-7; TRBD2 agrees at 8 bases. Germline trimming cut 4 bases from V and 0 bases from J; bases unmatched to any gene: 2. Germline CDR1 SGHDN, CDR2 FVKESK. The CDR3 covers 14 residues. For the CDR3, the DNA is TGTGCCAGCAGCCCGCTAGCGGGCTCCTACGAGCAGTACTTA. Protein sequence: CASSPLAGSYEQYL.

This clonotype showed up many times. The V and J genes are TRBV6-5 and TRBJ2-7; 12 bases fit TRBD2. Trimming at V came to 6 bases and at J to 3 bases, leaving 6 bases not matched to a gene. Germline-derived CDR1 and CDR2 are MNHEY and SVGAGI. The CDR3 consists of 15 residues. CDR3 coding DNA: TGTGCCAGCAGACCCACTAGCGGGGGGTTCTACGAGCAGTACTTC. It yields the protein CASRPTSGGFYEQYF.

This clonotype has a count of ten or more. V and J are TRBV29-1 and TRBJ1-1; perhaps TRBD1 as D (5 bases). This CDR3 contains 13 residues. V was pared by 4 bases and J by 4 bases, with 13 bases between. Germline assignment: CDR1 SQVTM and CDR2 ANQGSEA. CDR3 in amino acids: CSVGGRVGTEAFF. For the CDR3, the DNA is TGCAGCGTTGGGGGCAGGGTGGGCACTGAAGCTTTCTTT.

V and J are TRBV4-2 and TRBJ1-4; D perhaps matches TRBD1 (6 bases). V dropped 4 bases and J dropped 2 bases, with 23 bases sitting between them. Per germline, CDR1 LGHNA and CDR2 YNFKEQ. This CDR3 has 19 residues. CDR3: CASSREGLGGGMTNEKLFF. The CDR3 coding sequence is TGTGCCAGCAGCCGAGAAGGTCTCGGTGGGGGCATGACTAATGAAAAACTGTTTTTT.

This clonotype was seen at least ten times. V and J are TRBV7-3 and TRBJ2-7; either TRBD1 or TRBD2 may fit D (5 bases each). With 5 bases removed from V and 7 bases from J, the gap between germline ends came to 15 bases. From germline, CDR1 is SGHTA and CDR2 FQGTGA. This CDR3 has 13 residues. Here the CDR3 reads CASSLGTTSEQYF. The CDR3 bases are TGTGCCAGCAGCCTTGGGACCACTTCAGAGCAGTACTTC.

Only a few counts were recorded for this clonotype. The rearrangement uses TRBV28 and TRBJ1-2, with a possible D match to TRBD1 (5 bases). Deletions cut 5 bases from V and 7 bases from J, with 17 bases between. CDR3 length: 14 amino acids. Germline CDR1 MDHEN, CDR2 SYDVKM. DNA for the CDR3: TGTGCCAGCAGTCTTCGTTCAGTAAGGGGTGGCTACACCTTC. Translation gives CASSLRSVRGGYTF.

Many counts were recorded for this clonotype. The chain employs TRBV6-6 and TRBJ2-1, with 7 nucleotides matching TRBD2. Trimming took 2 bases from V and 8 from J; bases not matched to a gene: 12. Per germline, CDR1 MNHNY and CDR2 SVGAGI (reference sequence). The CDR3 runs 16 residues. Here the CDR3 reads CASSYAPSDAGDEQFF. CDR3 in DNA: TGTGCCAGCAGTTACGCGCCCTCTGATGCGGGGGATGAGCAGTTCTTC.

The chain combines TRBV7-2 with TRBJ1-1; D not resolved. Trimming stripped 6 bases from V and 0 bases from J, with 11 bases between. The CDR3 covers 14 residues. Germline V gene sequence: CDR1 SGHTA, CDR2 FQGNSA. This CDR3 reads CASSGSDMNTEAFF. The CDR3 DNA reads TGTGCCAGCAGTGGGTCCGACATGAACACTGAAGCTTTCTTT.

V usage is TRBV5-1 and J usage is TRBJ1-4; a weak D match, TRBD1 (5 bases). V was trimmed by 2 bases and J by 6 bases, leaving 20 bases between them. The CDR3 spans 17 residues. CDR1 SGHRS and CDR2 YFSETQ come from the germline V gene. The CDR3 DNA follows: TGCGCCAGCAGCTTCGGACCCAAACCGGGACCCGATGAAAAACTGTTTTTT. This encodes CASSFGPKPGPDEKLFF. The full variable domain, in which reference TRBV5-1 and TRBJ1-4 provide the parts outside the CDR3, is KAGVTQTPRYLIKTRGQQVTLSCSPISGHRSVSWYQQTPGQGLQFLFEYFSETQRNKGNFPGRFSGRQFSNSRSEMNVSTLELGDSALYLCASSFGPKPGPDEKLFFGSGTQLSVL.

This clonotype was detected ten times or more. This rearrangement joins TRBV12-3 or TRBV12-4 to TRBJ2-7, with D possibly being TRBD2 (5 bases). V was trimmed by 6 bases and J by 5 bases, leaving 14 bases between them. CDR3 length: 13 residues. The CDR3 region is CASRSDLAHEQYF. CDR3 DNA: TGTGCCAGCAGGTCGGACCTAGCCCACGAGCAGTACTTC.

This clonotype came up many times. This chain links TRBV20-1 with TRBJ2-7; TRBD1 or TRBD2 may be the D gene (6 bases each). Germline CDR1 is DFQATT and CDR2 is SNEGSKA (reference sequence). The CDR3 totals 13 residues. Trimming took 3 bases from V and 2 from J, leaving 11 bases between them. The CDR3 nucleotides read TGCAGTGCTAGGAAGGGGGAGGCCTACGAGCAGTACTTC. Translation gives CSARKGEAYEQYF.

Of note for this clonotype: It may be a read error: a sequence one base away is much more abundant. V usage is TRBV14 and J usage is TRBJ2-7; no firm D call. Germline V gene sequence: CDR1 SGHDN, CDR2 FVKESK. V lost 3 bases and J 2 bases, leaving 20 bases between the germline ends. This CDR3 contains 17 residues. The CDR3 sequence is CASSHHGSGWGTYEQYF. The CDR3 DNA sequence: TGTGCCAGCAGCCACCATGGCTCCGGCTGGGGAACCTACGAGCAGTACTTC.

This clonotype appeared many times. The chain links TRBV6-5 to TRBJ2-7; D unclear. V lost 4 bases to trimming and J lost 6 bases, with 16 bases between them. CDR1 and CDR2 (germline): MNHEY, SVGAGI. The CDR3 extends over 14 amino acids. The CDR3 coding sequence is TGTGCCAGCAGTTCCCCTTTTTTAGGGATCGAGCAGTACTTC. Its translation is CASSSPFLGIEQYF.

In its sample, this clonotype was seen many times. This sequence joins TRBV20-1 and TRBJ2-1; perhaps TRBD1 as D (6 bases). The ends were cut back, 8 bases at V and 7 bases at J, with 18 bases in the middle. Per germline, CDR1 DFQATT and CDR2 SNEGSKA (reference sequence). The CDR3 sequence is 13 residues long. CDR3 nucleotide sequence: TGCAGTTATTTCCGGGGCCAGGGGAATGAGCAGTTCTTC. Its protein is CSYFRGQGNEQFF.

This clonotype was detected many times. The rearrangement uses TRBV24-1 and TRBJ2-5; D may correspond to TRBD1 or TRBD2 (5 bases each). Per the germline V gene, CDR1 is KGHDR and CDR2 is SFDVKD. The CDR3 runs to 15 residues. Between the trimmed V and J ends, which lost 4 bases and 4 bases, there was a span of 15 bases. The CDR3 DNA reads TGTGCCACCAGTGACCATGACGGGACGAGAGAGACCCAGTACTTC. Translated: CATSDHDGTRETQYF.

There are many counts of this clonotype. This chain joins TRBV20-1 and TRBJ1-6; tentative D call: TRBD1 (6 bases). The germline CDR1 and CDR2 sequences are DFQATT and SNEGSKA (reference sequence). This CDR3 comprises 20 residues. V gave up 8 bases and J gave up 8 bases, with 37 bases separating them. CDR3 nucleotide sequence: TGCAGTATCCCAGGGGACATCGGATTCGTCATCCCCGACCAGGATTCACCCCTCCACTTT. Translating it yields CSIPGDIGFVIPDQDSPLHF.

This clonotype has only a few counts. The rearrangement uses TRBV20-1 and TRBJ2-6; D might be TRBD1 (6 bases). CDR3 length: 14 amino acids. V was shortened by 6 bases and J by 4 bases, with 13 bases between the two germline ends. The V gene's germline CDR1 is DFQATT and CDR2 SNEGSKA (reference sequence). CDR3 loop: CSAEQGNGANVLTF. DNA of the CDR3: TGCAGTGCGGAACAGGGCAACGGGGCCAACGTCCTGACTTTC.

Many counts were recorded for this clonotype. V and J are TRBV20-1 and TRBJ2-6; D is unresolved. Deletions cut 0 bases from V and 0 bases from J, with 3 bases between. Germline V gene data show CDR1 as DFQATT and CDR2 as SNEGSKA (reference sequence). This CDR3 contains 14 residues. DNA of the CDR3: TGCAGTGCTAGAGATTTCTCTGGGGCCAACGTCCTGACTTTC. It specifies CSARDFSGANVLTF.

This clonotype was observed at least ten times. The chain employs TRBV9 and TRBJ2-3; a weak D match, TRBD2 (5 bases). V was shortened by 1 base and J by 2 bases, with 11 bases between the two germline ends. Germline V gives CDR1 SGDLS, CDR2 YYNGEE. CDR3 length: 15 residues. This chain's CDR3 is CASSVYGGSTDTQYF. The CDR3 nucleotides are TGTGCCAGCAGCGTATATGGAGGATCCACAGATACGCAGTATTTT.

The table lists this clonotype with many counts. The chain recombines TRBV5-1 with TRBJ2-3; 8 bases match TRBD2. The germline gives CDR1 SGHRS, CDR2 YFSETQ. The ends lost 2 bases at V and 2 bases at J; junction bases unmatched: 1. This CDR3 has 14 residues. CDR3 region: CASSFSGDTDTQYF. In DNA, the CDR3 is TGCGCCAGCAGCTTTAGCGGGGACACAGATACGCAGTATTTT.

This clonotype was seen at least ten times. The CDR3 loop reads CASSFTAEAFF. The CDR3 DNA reads TGTGCCAGCAGCTTTACAGCAGAAGCTTTCTTT. The J gene is TRBJ1-1, the V gene TRBV7-9; D call uncertain. Germline assignment: CDR1 SEHNR and CDR2 FQNEAQ (reference sequence). CDR3 length: 11 residues. V was cut by 3 bases and J by 8 bases, with 7 bases left in between. Complete variable domain (other parts from reference TRBV7-9 and TRBJ1-1): DTGVSQNPRHKITKRGQNVTFRCDPISEHNRLYWYRQTLGQGPEFLTYFQNEAQLEKSRLLSDRFSAERPKGSFSTLEIQRTEQGDSAMYLCASSFTAEAFFGQGTRLTVV.

This clonotype was detected ten times or more. The rearrangement joins TRBV10-3 to TRBJ2-7; TRBD2 is a possible D gene (6 bases). The V and J ends lost 4 bases and 0 bases respectively, with 10 bases between them. CDR1 ENHRY and CDR2 SYGVKD come from the germline V gene. The CDR3 totals 14 residues. The CDR3 reads CAISVVGGSYEQYF. The CDR3 bases are TGTGCCATCAGTGTTGTGGGGGGCTCCTACGAGCAGTACTTC.

This clonotype was seen ten or more times. This chain uses TRBV29-1 with TRBJ2-1, with 11 bases matching TRBD1. V was clipped by 3 bases and J by 8 bases; unmatched bases: 15. Germline V gene sequence: CDR1 SQVTM, CDR2 ANQGSEA. This CDR3 contains 17 residues. The CDR3 DNA is TGCAGCGTTGACGGACAGGGGGCCGGGACTACGGTCGATGAGCAGTTCTTC. Protein product: CSVDGQGAGTTVDEQFF.

This clonotype has at least ten counts. The V call is TRBV20-1, the J call TRBJ1-2; D is ambiguous. The CDR3 totals 16 residues. Germline-derived CDR1 and CDR2 are DFQATT and SNEGSKA (reference sequence). V was cut by 6 bases and J by 1 base, with 21 bases left in between. The DNA for the CDR3 is TGCAGTGCCTTCAGTTCACAGAGAACCCTTAACTATGGCTACACCTTC. Translated, it gives CSAFSSQRTLNYGYTF.

As concerns this clonotype: Since a much larger clone is just one base distant, this may be a read error. The V and J genes are TRBV24-1 and TRBJ2-3; D is possibly TRBD1 (5 bases). Germline CDR1 and CDR2: KGHDR and SFDVKD. V lost 2 bases, J lost 4 bases, and 18 bases lay in between. The length of the CDR3 is 17 residues. The CDR3 protein is CATSDSPSPWGADTQYF. The DNA for the CDR3 is TGTGCCACCAGTGATTCTCCTTCGCCATGGGGCGCAGATACGCAGTATTTT.

To note about this clonotype: A much larger clone is a single base away; this may be a read error. This chain connects TRBV21-1 to TRBJ2-7; the table names TRBD1, a call not compared with the DNA. TRBV21-1 is a pseudogene segment. This CDR3 contains 17 residues. The CDR3 here is CASSHQPSGADSYEQYF. CDR3 DNA sequence: TGTGCCAGCAGCCATCAACCGTCAGGGGCGGACTCCTACGAGCAGTACTTC.

This clonotype was seen many times. The junction departs from the called germline gene at one end, perhaps through a read error. The J gene is TRBJ2-6, the V gene TRBV7-2, with D hard to call. CDR3 length: 17 residues. Germline CDR1 SGHTA, CDR2 FQGNSA. CDR3 in DNA: TGTGCCAGCAGCTTAGGGGGTGGGAACTCTGTGGCCAACGTCCTGACTTTC. It codes for CASSLGGGNSVANVLTF.

This clonotype was observed many times. The rearrangement uses TRBV5-6 and TRBJ2-1, with D possibly TRBD2 on 7 matching bases. Between the trimmed V and J ends, which lost 1 base and 8 bases, there was a span of 19 bases. Germline CDR1 reads SGHDT; CDR2 reads YYEEEE. The CDR3 has 16 amino acids. The CDR3 protein is CASSLRRRGGLDEQFF. The CDR3 DNA sequence: TGTGCCAGCAGCTTGCGAAGAAGGGGGGGCCTGGATGAGCAGTTCTTC.